This T cell receptor beta chain was sequenced during a study of breast tumors, draining lymph nodes, adjacent tissues. Overall study findings and caveats: Tumors had less TCR diversity than lymph nodes, more than nontumor tissue. Tumor and nontumor repertoires were significantly more similar in luminal-like than in basal-like breast cancer. Most tumor T cells seemingly derive from lymph node, then expand in tumor. Tumor T cell lymph node origin was a supported hypothesis, not proven.

For this clonotype: Its antigen is undetermined.

Trimming took 4 bases from V and 5 from J; bases not matched to a gene: 16. CDR3 length: 19 residues. Germline loops: CDR1 LNHDA, CDR2 SQIVND (reference sequence). Each CDR3 protein gets one entry after TCRdb re-called the multiplex PCR reads with MiXCR. The data show approximately 23,000 distinct CDR3 sequences, with almost 70% seen just once and around a quarter held by the top ten. This sequence joins TRBV19 and TRBJ2-2; 10 bases match TRBD2. The sequence was collected from a female donor with breast cancer. Some clones in this sample may be carry-over from other donors' samples. Sequencing was carried out using tumor-adjacent breast tissue. The CDR3 DNA follows: TGTGCCAGTAGTACGACCCGGGGTGCGCTAGCGGGAGCTACCGGGGAGCTGTTTTTT. Residues: CASSTTRGALAGATGELFF.